A single sample gave rise to the 19 T cell receptor beta chains below, sequenced in a study of monozygotic twins with inflammatory bowel disease. Reprocessing the 5' RACE reads, TCRdb reports a single entry for every CDR3 protein and omits DNA. The sample table includes hundreds of thousands of distinct CDR3 sequences. What was sequenced was blood. The receptors were sampled from a human donor with ulcerative colitis or Crohn's disease, or a healthy co-twin of an affected twin (not recorded which).

The chain couples TRBV12-3 or TRBV12-4 to TRBJ1-2. The CDR3 covers 16 residues. CDR3 in amino acids: CASSLRPISGPYGYTF.

The V gene is TRBV12-3 or TRBV12-4, the J gene TRBJ2-1; TCRdb gives TRBD1 as the D gene, but with no DNA this cannot be confirmed. The CDR3 consists of 15 residues. The CDR3: CASSLMGLTYNEQFF.

The J gene is TRBJ2-3, the V gene TRBV15; the TCRdb D gene call, TRBD1, has no DNA to confirm it. This CDR3 is 16 amino acids long. Germline values: CDR1 LNHNV, CDR2 YYDKDF (reference sequence). This chain's CDR3 is CATSSLGQGAGDTQYF.

This CDR3 is CASSSGRDNEQFF. The chain recombines TRBV5-1 with TRBJ2-1; checking the TCRdb D call of TRBD2 is not possible without DNA. Germline V gene sequence: CDR1 SGHRS, CDR2 YFSETQ. This CDR3 has 13 amino acids.

This chain uses TRBV20-1 with TRBJ2-1; with no DNA, the TCRdb D assignment of TRBD2 cannot be verified. Per the germline V gene, CDR1 is DFQATT and CDR2 is SNEGSKA (reference sequence). The CDR3 is 13 amino acids. This CDR3 reads CSAPRAQTNEQFF.

The J gene is TRBJ2-1, the V gene TRBV5-5; there is no DNA to check the TCRdb D call of TRBD2. The CDR3 is 12 residues long. The germline V gene encodes CDR1 SGHKS and CDR2 YYEKEE (reference sequence). CDR3 in amino acids: CASPPLAGVQFF. The full variable domain, with the rest looked up from reference TRBV5-5 and TRBJ2-1, is DAGVTQSPTHLIKTRGQQVTLRCSPISGHKSVSWYQQVLGQGPQFIFQYYEKEERGRGNFPDRFSARQFPNYSSELNVNALLLGDSALYLCASPPLAGVQFFGPGTRLTVL.

The CDR3 reads CASNSIRGLAANTGELFF. The chain uses TRBV19 and TRBJ2-2; the TCRdb D gene call, TRBD2, has no DNA to confirm it. Per the germline V gene, CDR1 is LNHDA and CDR2 is SQIVND (reference sequence). The CDR3 consists of 18 residues.

The chain carries TRBV5-4 and TRBJ2-1; TCRdb designates TRBD1, a call that cannot be tested without DNA. The V gene's germline CDR1 is SGHNT and CDR2 YYREEE (reference sequence). The CDR3 is 21 amino acids. CDR3 in amino acids: CASSRASPASGSGSSYNEQFF.

The chain carries TRBV20-1 and TRBJ1-5. CDR3 size: 16 residues. From germline, CDR1 is DFQATT and CDR2 SNEGSKA (reference sequence). CDR3 amino acids: CSARETFGTFNQPQHF.

The gene calls are TRBV20-1 and TRBJ2-4; TCRdb names TRBD1, which stays unverified in the absence of DNA. Germline values: CDR1 DFQATT, CDR2 SNEGSKA (reference sequence). This CDR3 has 14 residues. CDR3 sequence: CSAQGGLAKNIQYF.

V usage is TRBV11-2 and J usage is TRBJ2-1; TCRdb reports TRBD2, a call that lacks DNA to check it against. The CDR3 consists of 19 residues. Germline V gene data show CDR1 as SGHAT and CDR2 as FQNNGV. Here the CDR3 reads CASSFPSGGGSRPYNEQFF. Full variable domain (outside the CDR3, taken from reference TRBV11-2 and TRBJ2-1): EAGVAQSPRYKIIEKRQSVAFWCNPISGHATLYWYQQILGQGPKLLIQFQNNGVVDDSQLPKDRFSAERLKGVDSTLKIQPAKLEDSAVYLCASSFPSGGGSRPYNEQFFGPGTRLTVL.

The chain carries TRBV5-1 and TRBJ2-2; no DNA is available, so the TRBD1 call from TCRdb remains unchecked. CDR1 is SGHRS, CDR2 YFSETQ, per germline. This CDR3 has 15 amino acids. This CDR3 is CASSFWTGDTGELFF.

This sequence joins TRBV7-6 and TRBJ2-7; TCRdb names TRBD1, which stays unverified in the absence of DNA. Germline CDR1 SGHVS, CDR2 FNYEAQ. CDR3 length: 15 residues. The CDR3 region is CASSSPRQGFYEQYF.

This chain links TRBV2 with TRBJ1-3. The CDR3 sequence is 15 residues long. In germline, CDR1 is SNHLY, CDR2 FYNNEI. CDR3 sequence reads: CASSEGRISGNTIYF.

The V gene is TRBV7-6, the J gene TRBJ2-1; TCRdb selects TRBD2, and the lack of DNA leaves this call unchecked. This CDR3 region has 14 residues. Germline values: CDR1 SGHVS, CDR2 FNYEAQ. The CDR3 sequence is CASSFPGLAGEQFF.

V is TRBV7-9 and J is TRBJ2-7; the TRBD2 assignment by TCRdb is unverifiable without DNA. The germline CDR1 and CDR2 sequences are SEHNR and FQNEAQ (reference sequence). The CDR3 runs 16 residues. The CDR3 sequence is CASSSPGTSASYEQYF. Drawing the rest from reference TRBV7-9 and TRBJ2-7, the complete variable domain is DTGVSQNPRHKITKRGQNVTFRCDPISEHNRLYWYRQTLGQGPEFLTYFQNEAQLEKSRLLSDRFSAERPKGSFSTLEIQRTEQGDSAMYLCASSSPGTSASYEQYFGPGTRLTVT.

The rearrangement uses TRBV5-4 and TRBJ1-1; TCRdb reports TRBD1, a call that lacks DNA to check it against. Germline V gene sequence: CDR1 SGHNT, CDR2 YYREEE (reference sequence). The CDR3 totals 15 residues. The CDR3 sequence: CASSAPTGMISEAFF.

The chain links TRBV3-1 to TRBJ2-5; TCRdb's D call, TRBD2, is unchecked because there is no DNA. CDR3 length: 15 amino acids. Per the germline V gene, CDR1 is LGHDT and CDR2 is YNNKEL (reference sequence). The CDR3 spells CASSQVIGSWETQYF.

The V gene is TRBV7-9, the J gene TRBJ2-1; there is no DNA to check the TCRdb D call of TRBD1. The CDR3 spans 13 residues. Germline loops: CDR1 SEHNR, CDR2 FQNEAQ (reference sequence). The chain's CDR3 is CASSPRFGNEQFF.